This T cell receptor (beta chain) was retrieved from a study of CD8 T cells in ankylosing spondylitis. The CDR3 is made up of 15 amino acids. J lost 4 bases, V lost 3 bases, and 7 bases had no gene match. Germline assignment: CDR1 SGHDT and CDR2 YYEEEE. Construction of TCR beta libraries was performed using quantitative 5'-RACE with molecular barcodes. TCRdb reprocessed the 5' RACE reads via MiXCR and lists one record per CDR3 protein. The data hold roughly 700,000 distinct CDR3 sequences, with around 19% observed a single time. This clonotype was counted at least ten times. Its antigen is undetermined. Findings and limits, study-wide: What seemed typical of ankylosing spondylitis blood was a TCR beta motif built from roughly eight highly homologous variants. Some of the motif variants had earlier been found in reactive arthritis patients' fluid and blood. Disease-associated clones were reportedly significantly overrepresented in matched ankylosing spondylitis synovial fluid.

This receptor was taken from a male donor with ankylosing spondylitis. The V gene is TRBV5-6, the J gene TRBJ2-3; TRBD1 aligns across 8 bases. The sample consisted of blood, either unsorted or a sorted T cell fraction (not recorded which). CDR3 sequence: CASSYRTGMADTQYF. The CDR3 region has the DNA TGTGCCAGCAGCTATCGGACAGGGATGGCAGATACGCAGTATTTT.